The 29 T cell receptor beta chains below were found in one sample sequenced in a study of shared clonotypes between healthy human individuals. Measured with immunoSEQ multiplex PCR; TCRdb has only the in-frame clones, and not every one. The data hold 2,500,000 or so clones, with about nine tenths observed a single time. Sequenced input: naive CD4+ T cells from PBMCs. Subset noted: CD45RA+ positively selected. The receptors were gathered from a man between 18 and 35 years old in good health. Some clones in this sample may be carry-over from other donors' samples.

The chain employs TRBV21-1 and TRBJ2-2; TRBD2, the table's D call, lacks a check against the DNA. TRBV21-1 is termed a pseudogene. The CDR3 has 14 residues. This CDR3 reads CASSRLAGPGELFF. The DNA of the CDR3 is TGTGCCAGCAGCCGACTAGCGGGTCCCGGGGAGCTGTTTTTT.

This clone was found once. This chain uses TRBV11-2 with TRBJ2-7; a weak D match, TRBD1 (5 bases). The germline V gene encodes CDR1 SGHAT and CDR2 FQNNGV. Trimming took off 5 bases at V and 2 bases at J, with 16 bases between the two ends. The CDR3 is 15 residues long. The CDR3 loop reads CASSPALTVAYEQYF. CDR3 nucleotide sequence: TGTGCCAGCAGCCCCGCCCTGACAGTCGCCTACGAGCAGTACTTC. Complete variable domain (other parts from reference TRBV11-2 and TRBJ2-7): EAGVAQSPRYKIIEKRQSVAFWCNPISGHATLYWYQQILGQGPKLLIQFQNNGVVDDSQLPKDRFSAERLKGVDSTLKIQPAKLEDSAVYLCASSPALTVAYEQYFGPGTRLTVT.

The V and J genes are TRBV5-1 and TRBJ1-3, with 8 bases aligning to TRBD1. The V gene's germline CDR1 is SGHRS and CDR2 YFSETQ. CDR3 size: 15 residues. V shed 4 bases, J shed 2 bases, and the junction held 5 bases outside the gene matches. CDR3: CASSPDRGPGNTIYF. CDR3 DNA: TGCGCCAGCAGCCCCGACAGGGGACCTGGAAACACCATATATTTT.

The rearrangement joins TRBV15 to TRBJ2-1; D might be TRBD1 or TRBD2, each matching 5 bases. The V gene's germline CDR1 is LNHNV and CDR2 YYDKDF (reference sequence). The CDR3 is made up of 15 amino acids. V gave up 1 base and J gave up 5 bases, with 12 bases separating them. The CDR3 protein is CATSRGGEGDNEQFF. CDR3 bases: TGTGCCACCAGCAGAGGAGGGGAAGGAGACAATGAGCAGTTCTTC. The whole variable domain, remainder taken from reference TRBV15 and TRBJ2-1, is DAMVIQNPRYQVTQFGKPVTLSCSQTLNHNVMYWYQQKSSQAPKLLFHYYDKDFNNEADTPDNFQSRRPNTSFCFLDIRSPGLGDTAMYLCATSRGGEGDNEQFFGPGTRLTVL.

Note on this clone: Other DNA sequences in this specimen translate into the identical CDR3. The genes are TRBV7-9 and TRBJ2-6, with D hard to call. The V end lost 2 bases, the J end lost 0 bases, and 5 bases lay between the germline ends. Germline V gene lookup returns CDR1 SEHNR and CDR2 FQNEAQ (reference sequence). This CDR3 contains 15 residues. The chain's CDR3 is CASSLQSSGANVLTF. The CDR3 nucleotides read TGTGCCAGCAGCTTACAGAGCTCTGGGGCCAACGTCCTGACTTTC. The variable domain in full, with the rest retrieved from reference TRBV7-9 and TRBJ2-6, is DTGVSQNPRHKITKRGQNVTFRCDPISEHNRLYWYRQTLGQGPEFLTYFQNEAQLEKSRLLSDRFSAERPKGSFSTLEIQRTEQGDSAMYLCASSLQSSGANVLTFGAGSRLTVL.

With regard to this clone: Other DNA sequences in the same sample also yield this CDR3. The rearrangement links TRBV7-9 to TRBJ1-4, with TRBD1 matching 9 bases. This CDR3 region has 14 residues. In germline, CDR1 is SEHNR, CDR2 FQNEAQ (reference sequence). V dropped 5 bases and J dropped 8; count of bases not matched to a gene: 6. The CDR3 nucleotides are TGTGCCAGCAGCCCGGGACAGGGATACGAAAAACTGTTTTTT. Protein sequence: CASSPGQGYEKLFF.

This rearrangement joins TRBV18 to TRBJ2-1; perhaps TRBD1 as D (5 bases). Germline V lookup: CDR1 KGHSH, CDR2 LQKENI. The CDR3 totals 15 residues. Trimming cost V 2 bases and J 0 bases, with 8 bases left between them. CDR3 amino acids: CASSPAGISYNEQFF. CDR3 in DNA: TGTGCCAGCTCACCAGCAGGGATCTCCTACAATGAGCAGTTCTTC.

This clone was seen only once. The sample contains more than one DNA sequence encoding this CDR3. The CDR3, as DNA: TGTGCCTGGAGCAGCGGGAACTACGAGCAGTACTTC. Encoded protein: CAWSSGNYEQYF. J is TRBJ2-7 and V is TRBV30; 7 nucleotides match TRBD2. The CDR3 has 12 amino acids. With V trimmed by 3 bases and J by 3 bases, 2 bases remained unmatched. Germline assignment: CDR1 GTSNPN and CDR2 SVGIG (reference sequence).

The chain has TRBV30 and TRBJ1-2; possible D gene TRBD1, 5 bases. With 0 bases removed from V and 2 bases from J, the gap between germline ends came to 13 bases. The CDR3 is made up of 15 amino acids. From germline, CDR1 is GTSNPN and CDR2 SVGIG (reference sequence). CDR3 bases: TGTGCCTGGAGTGTTGGGGGGATCGGGAACTATGGCTACACCTTC. It translates to CAWSVGGIGNYGYTF.

CDR3 in amino acids: CASSLESLREGDTQYF. The CDR3 region has the DNA TGTGCCAGCAGCTTAGAGTCGCTTCGGGAAGGAGATACGCAGTATTTT. The chain employs TRBV7-2 and TRBJ2-3; TRBD2 is a possible D gene (5 bases). CDR1 and CDR2 from the germline V gene are SGHTA and FQGNSA. Deletions cut 1 base from V and 5 bases from J, with 16 bases between. This CDR3 region has 16 residues.

The V and J genes are TRBV7-2 and TRBJ2-7; TRBD2 agrees at 8 bases. Trimming took 4 bases from V and 12 from J; bases not matched to a gene: 5. From germline, CDR1 is SGHTA and CDR2 FQGNSA. The CDR3 is 11 amino acids. CDR3: CASSSGLARYF. CDR3 in DNA: TGTGCCAGCAGCTCCGGACTAGCCCGGTACTTC.

V and J are TRBV19 and TRBJ2-7; D tentatively reads TRBD1 or TRBD2 (5 bases each). Per germline, CDR1 LNHDA and CDR2 SQIVND (reference sequence). The CDR3 extends over 14 amino acids. The germline V and J ends were trimmed by 3 bases and 3 bases, with 12 bases remaining between them. CDR3 DNA: TGTGCCAGTAGTATCGGAGTGGGGGTCTACGAGCAGTACTTC. Its protein is CASSIGVGVYEQYF.

This rearrangement joins TRBV10-2 to TRBJ2-1, with 7 bases that match TRBD1. Germline values: CDR1 WSHSY, CDR2 SAAADI. This CDR3 has 13 residues. Losses at the gene ends were 10 bases for V and 5 bases for J; bases not matched to a gene: 8. The DNA of the CDR3 is TGCGCCACAAAGGACAGGCCCGACAATGAGCAGTTCTTC. It yields the protein CATKDRPDNEQFF.

The chain combines TRBV4-2 with TRBJ2-2; no firm D call. CDR1 and CDR2 (germline): LGHNA, YNFKEQ. This CDR3 region has 12 residues. Trimming pared 8 bases from V and 4 bases from J, leaving 8 bases between. CDR3 loop: CASRPPTGELFF. The CDR3 bases are TGTGCCAGCCGTCCCCCCACCGGGGAGCTGTTTTTT.

The gene calls are TRBV19 and TRBJ2-3; 8 bases are a match to TRBD1. Trimming removed 3 bases from V and 1 base from J; junction bases left unmatched: 3. The germline gives CDR1 LNHDA, CDR2 SQIVND (reference sequence). This CDR3 has 15 residues. CDR3 sequence: CASSMTGDGTDTQYF. CDR3 nucleotide sequence: TGTGCCAGTAGTATGACAGGGGACGGCACAGATACGCAGTATTTT.

The V gene is TRBV10-3, the J gene TRBJ2-1, with 7 bases that match TRBD1. CDR1 is ENHRY and CDR2 is SYGVKD in the germline V gene. The CDR3 is 19 residues long. The ends lost 8 bases at V and 0 bases at J; junction bases unmatched: 19. The CDR3 protein is CAIQPTGTTTSSSYNEQFF. DNA for the CDR3: TGTGCCATCCAACCGACAGGGACGACGACGTCAAGCTCCTACAATGAGCAGTTCTTC.

As for this clone: Other DNA sequences of this sample code for an identical CDR3. This chain uses TRBV28 with TRBJ2-1, with TRBD1 identical over 8 bases. The CDR3 is made up of 15 amino acids. V shed 5 bases and J 3 bases; nucleotides not matched to a gene: 6. CDR1 MDHEN and CDR2 SYDVKM come from the germline V gene. DNA of the CDR3: TGTGCCAGCAGTCCCCGGACAGGGTACTACAATGAGCAGTTCTTC. Translating gives CASSPRTGYYNEQFF.

The gene calls are TRBV25-1 and TRBJ2-3, with 10 bases lining up with TRBD1. Losses at the gene ends were 3 bases for V and 4 bases for J; bases not matched to a gene: 4. The length of the CDR3 is 15 residues. The germline V gene encodes CDR1 MGHDK and CDR2 SYGVNS. The CDR3 DNA reads TGTGCCAGCAGTGATCCCGGGACAGGGGCAGATACGCAGTATTTT. Translated: CASSDPGTGADTQYF.

The gene calls are TRBV6-6 and TRBJ2-2; D is perhaps TRBD2 (5 bases). V was cut by 0 bases and J by 1 base, with 9 bases left in between. The CDR3 is 16 residues long. Germline loops: CDR1 MNHNY, CDR2 SVGAGI (reference sequence). CDR3 coding DNA: TGTGCCAGCAGTTACTCGAGAGGGTTGAACACCGGGGAGCTGTTTTTT. Its translation is CASSYSRGLNTGELFF.

The V and J genes are TRBV28 and TRBJ1-5, with D perhaps matching TRBD1 (6 bases). V lost 4 bases to trimming and J lost 2 bases, with 12 bases between them. This CDR3 comprises 15 residues. Per the germline V gene, CDR1 is MDHEN and CDR2 is SYDVKM. CDR3 sequence reads: CASSYLGGGNQPQHF. CDR3 nucleotide sequence: TGTGCCAGCAGTTATCTAGGGGGTGGCAATCAGCCCCAGCATTTT.

The rearrangement links TRBV29-1 to TRBJ2-2; TRBD2 aligns across 15 bases. Germline V CDR1 and CDR2: SQVTM, ANQGSEA. The CDR3 length is 22 residues. The V segment lost 0 bases and the J segment 5 bases; nucleotides outside the gene matches: 19. CDR3 amino acids: CSVEDDSIGLAGGLVPTGELFF. DNA of the CDR3: TGCAGCGTTGAAGATGACTCTATCGGACTAGCGGGAGGGTTGGTACCGACCGGGGAGCTGTTTTTT.

The chain links TRBV9 to TRBJ2-1, with D perhaps assigned TRBD1 or TRBD2 (5 bases each). CDR1 and CDR2 (germline): SGDLS, YYNGEE. V gave up 0 bases and J gave up 3 bases, with 10 bases separating them. CDR3 length equals 15 residues. CDR3 protein: CASSVEGDLYNEQFF. The CDR3 nucleotides read TGTGCCAGCAGCGTAGAAGGGGACCTCTACAATGAGCAGTTCTTC. Looking up the rest from reference TRBV9 and TRBJ2-1 gives the full variable domain: DSGVTQTPKHLITATGQRVTLRCSPRSGDLSVYWYQQSLDQGLQFLIQYYNGEERAKGNILERFSAQQFPDLHSELNLSSLELGDSALYFCASSVEGDLYNEQFFGPGTRLTVL.

The CDR3 here is CASSLLANTGGTGELFF. Written as DNA, the CDR3 is TGTGCCAGCAGCCTACTAGCGAACACTGGTGGCACCGGGGAGCTGTTTTTT. The chain couples TRBV7-6 to TRBJ2-2, with 7 nucleotides matching TRBD2. V shed 5 bases and J 4 bases; nucleotides not matched to a gene: 13. Germline V CDR1 and CDR2: SGHVS, FNYEAQ. CDR3 length: 17 amino acids. Variable domain in full (rest from reference TRBV7-6 and TRBJ2-2): GAGVSQSPRYKVTKRGQDVALRCDPISGHVSLYWYRQALGQGPEFLTYFNYEAQQDKSGLPNDRFSAERPEGSISTLTIQRTEQRDSAMYRCASSLLANTGGTGELFFGEGSRLTVL.

This clone was seen only once. The V call is TRBV28, the J call TRBJ1-4; 9 nucleotides line up with TRBD1. CDR3 length: 15 amino acids. Per the germline V gene, CDR1 is MDHEN and CDR2 is SYDVKM. The junction had 9 bases not matched to a gene; V was cut back by 5 bases and J by 8 bases. CDR3 amino acids: CASSALGTGKEKLFF. The CDR3 DNA follows: TGTGCCAGCAGTGCCCTCGGGACAGGGAAGGAAAAACTGTTTTTT.

V gene TRBV29-1 combines with J gene TRBJ1-1; a weak D match, TRBD1 (5 bases). CDR3 size: 14 residues. From germline, CDR1 is SQVTM and CDR2 ANQGSEA. V was trimmed by 4 bases and J by 3 bases, leaving 15 bases between them. This CDR3 is CSVVLLLTDTEAFF. The CDR3 DNA sequence: TGCAGCGTTGTTCTGTTATTGACAGACACTGAAGCTTTCTTT.

The V gene is TRBV28, the J gene TRBJ2-7; 8 bases match TRBD1. Losses at the gene ends were 4 bases for V and 0 bases for J; bases not matched to a gene: 2. Germline loops: CDR1 MDHEN, CDR2 SYDVKM. CDR3 size: 14 residues. CDR3 region: CASSWGTGSYEQYF. The CDR3 nucleotides are TGTGCCAGCAGTTGGGGGACAGGCTCCTACGAGCAGTACTTC.

The chain couples TRBV5-6 to TRBJ2-7, with D unclear. This CDR3 region has 14 residues. Looked up from germline, CDR1 is SGHDT and CDR2 is YYEEEE. Trimming removed 0 bases at V and 0 bases at J, with 7 bases between. The CDR3 spells CASSLVPGSYEQYF. The CDR3 nucleotides read TGTGCCAGCAGCTTGGTACCCGGCTCCTACGAGCAGTACTTC. The full variable domain, rest sourced from reference TRBV5-6 and TRBJ2-7, is DAGVTQSPTHLIKTRGQQVTLRCSPKSGHDTVSWYQQALGQGPQFIFQYYEEEERQRGNFPDRFSGHQFPNYSSELNVNALLLGDSALYLCASSLVPGSYEQYFGPGTRLTVT.

The V gene is TRBV28, the J gene TRBJ2-1, with TRBD1 matching 11 bases. Germline CDR1 and CDR2: MDHEN and SYDVKM. This CDR3 is 15 amino acids long. Trimming cost V 2 bases and J 8 bases; bases outside gene matches: 5. The CDR3 region has the DNA TGTGCCAGCAGTTTACCGGGACAGGGGGTCGATGAGCAGTTCTTC. It yields the protein CASSLPGQGVDEQFF.

V gene TRBV6-6 combines with J gene TRBJ1-1, with 7 bases lining up with TRBD1. Germline loops: CDR1 MNHNY, CDR2 SVGAGI (reference sequence). The V gene end was trimmed by 9 bases and the J gene end by 2 bases; junction bases not matched to a gene: 9. The CDR3 length is 14 residues. Here the CDR3 reads CASTRGADNTEAFF. The CDR3 region has the DNA TGTGCCAGTACCAGGGGGGCAGACAACACTGAAGCTTTCTTT.